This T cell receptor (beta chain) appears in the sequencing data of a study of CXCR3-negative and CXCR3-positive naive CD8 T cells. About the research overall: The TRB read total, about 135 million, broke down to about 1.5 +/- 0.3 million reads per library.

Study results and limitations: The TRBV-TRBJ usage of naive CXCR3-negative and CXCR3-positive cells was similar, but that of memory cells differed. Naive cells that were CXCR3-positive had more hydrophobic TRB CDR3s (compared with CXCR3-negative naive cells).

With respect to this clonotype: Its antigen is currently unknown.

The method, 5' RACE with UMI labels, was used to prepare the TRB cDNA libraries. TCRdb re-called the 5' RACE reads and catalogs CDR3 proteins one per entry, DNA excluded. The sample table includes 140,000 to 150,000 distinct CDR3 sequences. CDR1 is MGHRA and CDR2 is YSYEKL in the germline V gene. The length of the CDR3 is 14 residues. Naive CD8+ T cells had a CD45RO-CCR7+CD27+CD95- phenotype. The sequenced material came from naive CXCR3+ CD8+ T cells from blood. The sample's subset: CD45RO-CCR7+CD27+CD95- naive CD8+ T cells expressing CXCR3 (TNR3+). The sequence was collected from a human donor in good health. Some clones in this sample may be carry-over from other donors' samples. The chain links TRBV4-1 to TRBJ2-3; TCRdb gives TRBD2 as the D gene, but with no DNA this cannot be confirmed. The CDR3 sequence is CASSQGPSTDTQYF.